Below are 31 T cell receptor beta chains sequenced from a single sample in a study of cytomegalovirus exposure and HLA in healthy donors. PCR amplification relied on 60 Vbeta primers (plus 13 Jbeta primers). TCRdb keeps only in-frame clones here, not all; method: immunoSEQ multiplex PCR. The sample records about 120,000 clones, 80% being singletons. The sample consisted of PBMCs. The receptors derive from a female donor in good health and CMV-seropositive.

V and J are TRBV5-6 and TRBJ2-2; possible D gene TRBD2, 6 bases. The germline gives CDR1 SGHDT, CDR2 YYEEEE. The CDR3 runs 13 residues. The V and J ends lost 5 bases and 5 bases respectively, with 10 bases between them. The CDR3 is CASRWGVTGELFF. For the CDR3, the DNA is TGTGCCAGCAGATGGGGGGTTACCGGGGAGCTGTTTTTT.

This chain links TRBV10-3 with TRBJ1-5, with D possibly being TRBD1 (5 bases). The CDR3 runs 13 residues. Germline CDR1 and CDR2: ENHRY and SYGVKD. The V end lost 10 bases, the J end lost 5 bases, and 15 bases lay between the germline ends. This chain's CDR3 is CATGGGVYQPQHF. The CDR3 bases are TGTGCCACCGGTGGAGGGGTCTATCAGCCCCAGCATTTT.

The chain links TRBV5-4 to TRBJ1-1, with a tentative D call TRBD1 (6 bases). Germline CDR1 and CDR2: SGHNT and YYREEE (reference sequence). Between the trimmed V and J ends, which lost 4 bases and 4 bases, there was a span of 11 bases. The CDR3 totals 13 residues. CDR3 in DNA: TGTGCCAGCAGCGGAACAGGGATCACTGAAGCTTTCTTT. Translating it yields CASSGTGITEAFF. Complete variable domain (other parts from reference TRBV5-4 and TRBJ1-1): ETGVTQSPTHLIKTRGQQVTLRCSSQSGHNTVSWYQQALGQGPQFIFQYYREEENGRGNFPPRFSGLQFPNYSSELNVNALELDDSALYLCASSGTGITEAFFGQGTRLTVV.

In this sample, this clone turned up once. The J gene is TRBJ1-2, the V gene TRBV5-1; 7 bases fit TRBD1. Germline V lookup: CDR1 SGHRS, CDR2 YFSETQ. The CDR3 sequence is 17 residues long. V lost 4 bases, J lost 6 bases, and 18 bases stayed unmatched. DNA of the CDR3: TGCGCCAGCAGCCTTCGAGGCAGACAGGGCCTATATGATGGCTACACCTTC. Protein: CASSLRGRQGLYDGYTF.

The gene calls are TRBV5-6 and TRBJ2-3; D is uncertain. V dropped 10 bases and J dropped 1 base, with 13 bases sitting between them. Looked up from germline, CDR1 is SGHDT and CDR2 is YYEEEE. This CDR3 is built from 13 residues. For the CDR3, the DNA is TGTGCCCCCCGTCCCAGTCGCACAGATACGCAGTATTTT. Translated: CAPRPSRTDTQYF.

The chain is built from TRBV4-3 and TRBJ1-6; D gene uncertain. This CDR3 comprises 15 residues. Germline V CDR1 and CDR2: LGHNA, YSLEER. Trimming shortened V by 0 bases and J by 6 bases, and 9 bases separated the two germline ends. DNA for the CDR3: TGCGCCAGCAGCCAAGAAGGGAGAGGTAATTCACCCCTCCACTTT. Its translation is CASSQEGRGNSPLHF.

This clone has a handful of counts. The V and J genes are TRBV25-1 and TRBJ2-5, with 8 bases aligning to TRBD2. The germline V gene has CDR1 MGHDK and CDR2 SYGVNS. Germline trimming cut 4 bases from V and 0 bases from J; bases unmatched to any gene: 4. The length of the CDR3 is 15 residues. The CDR3 reads CASSAVRGDQETQYF. The CDR3 bases are TGTGCCAGCAGTGCGGTGCGGGGGGACCAAGAGACCCAGTACTTC.

The V call is TRBV4-1, the J call TRBJ2-1; possibly TRBD1 for D (6 bases). Germline-derived CDR1 and CDR2 are MGHRA and YSYEKL. The CDR3 spans 16 residues. The V gene lost 3 bases and the J gene lost 0 bases, with 12 bases spanning the gap. In nucleotides, the CDR3 is TGCGCCAGCAGCCATCAACAGGGCCCCTCCTACAATGAGCAGTTCTTC. This gives the protein CASSHQQGPSYNEQFF.

The J gene is TRBJ1-5, the V gene TRBV9, with TRBD1 matching over 7 bases. After removal of 4 bases from V and 7 bases from J, the junction contained 11 bases not matched to a gene. From germline, CDR1 is SGDLS and CDR2 YYNGEE. There are 15 residues in the CDR3. CDR3 sequence reads: CASSPHEGATQPQHF. For the CDR3, the DNA is TGTGCCAGCAGCCCCCACGAGGGGGCAACGCAGCCCCAGCATTTT.

The rearrangement links TRBV4-3 to TRBJ2-1, with 8 bases aligning to TRBD1. CDR1 and CDR2 (germline): LGHNA, YSLEER. The CDR3 has 15 amino acids. V lost 0 bases, J lost 4 bases, and 2 bases stayed unmatched. In DNA form, the CDR3 reads TGCGCCAGCAGCCAAGAGACAGGGGTATACAATGAGCAGTTCTTC. Protein sequence: CASSQETGVYNEQFF.

This chain joins TRBV7-8 and TRBJ1-2; D gene ambiguous. CDR1 and CDR2 from the germline V gene are SGHVS and FQNEAQ. The CDR3 is made up of 15 amino acids. Trimming cost V 4 bases and J 2 bases, with 14 bases left between them. DNA for the CDR3: TGTGCCAGCAGCTCCAAAGCCACTATGAACTATGGCTACACCTTC. It yields the protein CASSSKATMNYGYTF.

The gene calls are TRBV2 and TRBJ1-2; no definite D call. Germline V gives CDR1 SNHLY, CDR2 FYNNEI. The CDR3 totals 12 residues. V shed 4 bases and J shed 6 bases, with 9 bases lying between them. CDR3 DNA: TGTGCCAGCAGTGCCCAGAATGATGGCTACACCTTC. Protein: CASSAQNDGYTF. Full variable domain (outside the CDR3, taken from reference TRBV2 and TRBJ1-2): EPEVTQTPSHQVTQMGQEVILRCVPISNHLYFYWYRQILGQKVEFLVSFYNNEISEKSEIFDDQFSVERPDGSNFTLKIRSTKLEDSAMYFCASSAQNDGYTFGSGTRLTVV.

V is TRBV14 and J is TRBJ2-7, with TRBD2 matching 7 bases. Germline V lookup: CDR1 SGHDN, CDR2 FVKESK. The CDR3 covers 15 residues. Germline trimming cut 0 bases from V and 5 bases from J; bases unmatched to any gene: 7. The CDR3 region is CASSQDIGGVHEQYF. Written as DNA, the CDR3 is TGTGCCAGCAGCCAAGACATTGGGGGGGTTCACGAGCAGTACTTC.

With respect to this clone: The same CDR3 arises from other DNA sequences in this sample as well. The V gene is TRBV5-1, the J gene TRBJ2-2, with D possibly being TRBD1 (6 bases). The CDR3 extends over 15 amino acids. Germline V gene data show CDR1 as SGHRS and CDR2 as YFSETQ. The ends were cut back, 0 bases at V and 2 bases at J, with 8 bases in the middle. The CDR3 DNA follows: TGCGCCAGCAGCTTGGTACAGGGCAACACCGGGGAGCTGTTTTTT. Amino acid sequence: CASSLVQGNTGELFF.

This chain links TRBV7-6 with TRBJ2-3, with D possibly TRBD2 on 7 matching bases. Per germline, CDR1 SGHVS and CDR2 FNYEAQ. This CDR3 region has 15 residues. The V end lost 4 bases, the J end lost 3 bases, and 14 bases lay between the germline ends. CDR3 DNA: TGTGCCAGCAGCTCAACGGGGGGCTGGACAGATACGCAGTATTTT. Translating gives CASSSTGGWTDTQYF.

This clone is a singleton in its sample. This CDR3 is CASSARFDANYGYTF. The DNA for the CDR3 is TGTGCCAGCAGTGCCAGGTTTGATGCTAACTATGGCTACACCTTC. The chain links TRBV27 to TRBJ1-2; D is unclear. Between the trimmed V and J ends, which lost 5 bases and 0 bases, there was a span of 13 bases. Germline values: CDR1 MNHEY, CDR2 SMNVEV (reference sequence). The CDR3 sequence is 15 residues long.

V gene TRBV9 combines with J gene TRBJ1-2; D perhaps matches TRBD1 (6 bases). The V gene's germline CDR1 is SGDLS and CDR2 YYNGEE. V was shortened by 2 bases and J by 6 bases, with 11 bases between the two germline ends. This CDR3 comprises 13 residues. CDR3 loop: CASSVSGQNGYTF. CDR3 DNA sequence: TGTGCCAGCAGCGTTTCAGGACAGAATGGCTACACCTTC. The full variable domain, its missing parts supplied by reference TRBV9 and TRBJ1-2, is DSGVTQTPKHLITATGQRVTLRCSPRSGDLSVYWYQQSLDQGLQFLIQYYNGEERAKGNILERFSAQQFPDLHSELNLSSLELGDSALYFCASSVSGQNGYTFGSGTRLTVV.

The chain has TRBV30 and TRBJ1-1, with D maybe TRBD1 (6 bases). CDR1 and CDR2 (germline): GTSNPN, SVGIG (reference sequence). Trimming removed 6 bases at V and 4 bases at J, with 15 bases between. The CDR3 sequence is 13 residues long. CDR3 loop: CACSEGGFTEAFF. The DNA for the CDR3 is TGTGCCTGCTCTGAGGGGGGGTTCACTGAAGCTTTCTTT. Full variable domain (rest looked up from reference TRBV30 and TRBJ1-1): SQTIHQWPATLVQPVGSPLSLECTVEGTSNPNLYWYRQAAGRGLQLLFYSVGIGQISSEVPQNLSASRPQDRQFILSSKKLLLSDSGFYLCACSEGGFTEAFFGQGTRLTVV.

This chain uses TRBV30 with TRBJ2-7; no reliable D call. The CDR3 has 11 amino acids. V was trimmed by 1 base and J by 4 bases, leaving 5 bases between them. Germline CDR1 is GTSNPN and CDR2 is SVGIG (reference sequence). CDR3 nucleotides: TGTGCCTGGAGTGGTAAATACGAGCAGTACTTC. It translates to CAWSGKYEQYF.

This chain links TRBV18 with TRBJ1-2, with 7 bases identical to TRBD1. Per germline, CDR1 KGHSH and CDR2 LQKENI. Unmatched junction bases numbered 7, after V lost 2 bases and J lost 4 bases. The CDR3 is 15 residues long. The CDR3 region has the DNA TGTGCCAGCTCACCAGATATACAGGGGACCTATGGCTACACCTTC. Translated, it gives CASSPDIQGTYGYTF.

This clone was picked up one time. V gene TRBV2 combines with J gene TRBJ1-2; D is uncertain. V was pared by 7 bases and J by 8 bases, with 11 bases between. Germline-derived CDR1 and CDR2 are SNHLY and FYNNEI. This CDR3 has 11 residues. The CDR3 reads CASIMEGGYTF. The CDR3 bases are TGTGCCAGCATTATGGAGGGAGGCTACACCTTC. The complete variable domain, with remaining parts taken from reference TRBV2 and TRBJ1-2, reads EPEVTQTPSHQVTQMGQEVILRCVPISNHLYFYWYRQILGQKVEFLVSFYNNEISEKSEIFDDQFSVERPDGSNFTLKIRSTKLEDSAMYFCASIMEGGYTFGSGTRLTVV.

The chain couples TRBV6-5 to TRBJ1-5; 10 positions agree with TRBD1. The junction had 6 bases not matched to a gene; V was cut back by 4 bases and J by 3 bases. Germline V gives CDR1 MNHEY, CDR2 SVGAGI. This CDR3 is built from 16 residues. The CDR3 here is CASSLGTGVNNQPQHF. The CDR3 coding sequence is TGTGCCAGCAGTTTAGGGACAGGGGTAAACAATCAGCCCCAGCATTTT.

The chain joins TRBV2 to TRBJ2-3, with 10 bases matching TRBD1. Germline trimming cut 5 bases from V and 1 base from J; bases unmatched to any gene: 3. CDR1 SNHLY and CDR2 FYNNEI come from the germline V gene. This CDR3 is built from 15 residues. The CDR3 loop reads CASSRQGARTDTQYF. The DNA for the CDR3 is TGTGCCAGCAGTAGACAGGGGGCTCGCACAGATACGCAGTATTTT.

The chain is built from TRBV30 and TRBJ1-5; 7 positions match TRBD1. The CDR3 length is 17 residues. The germline V gene encodes CDR1 GTSNPN and CDR2 SVGIG (reference sequence). V gave up 0 bases and J gave up 0 bases; unmatched junction bases: 8. The CDR3 sequence: CAWSVLGDSNSNQPQHF. CDR3 DNA: TGTGCCTGGAGTGTACTAGGGGACAGTAATAGCAATCAGCCCCAGCATTTT.

The J gene is TRBJ1-1, the V gene TRBV18; 7 nucleotides agree with TRBD1. The junction had 5 bases not matched to a gene; V was cut back by 4 bases and J by 3 bases. In germline, CDR1 is KGHSH, CDR2 LQKENI. CDR3 length: 14 residues. CDR3 amino acids: CASSREQGHTEAFF. CDR3 sequence (DNA): TGTGCCAGCTCACGTGAACAGGGGCACACTGAAGCTTTCTTT. The full variable domain, with the rest looked up from reference TRBV18 and TRBJ1-1, is NAGVMQNPRHLVRRRGQEARLRCSPMKGHSHVYWYRQLPEEGLKFMVYLQKENIIDESGMPKERFSAEFPKEGPSILRIQQVVRGDSAAYFCASSREQGHTEAFFGQGTRLTVV.

The V and J genes are TRBV11-2 and TRBJ2-5; tentative D call: TRBD2 (5 bases). The germline V and J ends were trimmed by 6 bases and 2 bases, with 22 bases remaining between them. This CDR3 contains 17 residues. The V gene's germline CDR1 is SGHAT and CDR2 FQNNGV. The CDR3 bases are TGTGCCAGCAGTCGTTCTGTGGCTACGGGGTGGCAAGAGACCCAGTACTTC. Protein sequence: CASSRSVATGWQETQYF.

CDR3 DNA: TGTGCTAGTGGTTCCGTAGGGGCGAAAGAGACCCAGTACTTC. Its translation is CASGSVGAKETQYF. The chain couples TRBV12-5 to TRBJ2-5; weak D call: TRBD1 (5 bases). The ends were cut back, 4 bases at V and 3 bases at J, with 12 bases in the middle. The CDR3 has 14 residues. Germline V gene lookup returns CDR1 LGHNT and CDR2 FRNRAP.

The chain is built from TRBV20-1 and TRBJ2-6; D is unclear. Trimming stripped 6 bases from V and 6 bases from J, with 6 bases between. This CDR3 comprises 11 residues. From germline, CDR1 is DFQATT and CDR2 SNEGSKA (reference sequence). CDR3 DNA sequence: TGCAGTGCGAGCTTGGCCAACGTCCTGACTTTC. Translating it yields CSASLANVLTF.

The genes are TRBV6-6 and TRBJ1-6, with D possibly matching TRBD1 (5 bases). Trimming pared 0 bases from V and 9 bases from J, leaving 12 bases between. Germline-derived CDR1 and CDR2 are MNHNY and SVGAGI (reference sequence). The CDR3 covers 15 residues. The CDR3 sequence is CASSYSGDGISPLHF. The CDR3 nucleotides read TGTGCCAGCAGTTACTCAGGGGATGGTATTTCACCCCTCCACTTT.

The V gene is TRBV5-1, the J gene TRBJ1-5, with 8 positions matching TRBD1. Germline values: CDR1 SGHRS, CDR2 YFSETQ. The CDR3 runs to 16 residues. With V trimmed by 3 bases and J by 7 bases, 12 bases remained unmatched. CDR3 amino acids: CASSSTGAEWGQPQHF. CDR3 nucleotides: TGCGCCAGCAGCTCGACAGGGGCTGAGTGGGGGCAGCCCCAGCATTTT.

This chain connects TRBV30 to TRBJ1-2; a possible D gene is TRBD1 (5 bases). CDR1 is GTSNPN, CDR2 SVGIG, per germline (reference sequence). The CDR3 is 14 amino acids. Trimming shortened V by 0 bases and J by 3 bases, and 11 bases separated the two germline ends. The CDR3 loop is CAWSVPQGYYGYTF. CDR3 nucleotides: TGTGCCTGGAGTGTACCCCAGGGCTACTATGGCTACACCTTC.